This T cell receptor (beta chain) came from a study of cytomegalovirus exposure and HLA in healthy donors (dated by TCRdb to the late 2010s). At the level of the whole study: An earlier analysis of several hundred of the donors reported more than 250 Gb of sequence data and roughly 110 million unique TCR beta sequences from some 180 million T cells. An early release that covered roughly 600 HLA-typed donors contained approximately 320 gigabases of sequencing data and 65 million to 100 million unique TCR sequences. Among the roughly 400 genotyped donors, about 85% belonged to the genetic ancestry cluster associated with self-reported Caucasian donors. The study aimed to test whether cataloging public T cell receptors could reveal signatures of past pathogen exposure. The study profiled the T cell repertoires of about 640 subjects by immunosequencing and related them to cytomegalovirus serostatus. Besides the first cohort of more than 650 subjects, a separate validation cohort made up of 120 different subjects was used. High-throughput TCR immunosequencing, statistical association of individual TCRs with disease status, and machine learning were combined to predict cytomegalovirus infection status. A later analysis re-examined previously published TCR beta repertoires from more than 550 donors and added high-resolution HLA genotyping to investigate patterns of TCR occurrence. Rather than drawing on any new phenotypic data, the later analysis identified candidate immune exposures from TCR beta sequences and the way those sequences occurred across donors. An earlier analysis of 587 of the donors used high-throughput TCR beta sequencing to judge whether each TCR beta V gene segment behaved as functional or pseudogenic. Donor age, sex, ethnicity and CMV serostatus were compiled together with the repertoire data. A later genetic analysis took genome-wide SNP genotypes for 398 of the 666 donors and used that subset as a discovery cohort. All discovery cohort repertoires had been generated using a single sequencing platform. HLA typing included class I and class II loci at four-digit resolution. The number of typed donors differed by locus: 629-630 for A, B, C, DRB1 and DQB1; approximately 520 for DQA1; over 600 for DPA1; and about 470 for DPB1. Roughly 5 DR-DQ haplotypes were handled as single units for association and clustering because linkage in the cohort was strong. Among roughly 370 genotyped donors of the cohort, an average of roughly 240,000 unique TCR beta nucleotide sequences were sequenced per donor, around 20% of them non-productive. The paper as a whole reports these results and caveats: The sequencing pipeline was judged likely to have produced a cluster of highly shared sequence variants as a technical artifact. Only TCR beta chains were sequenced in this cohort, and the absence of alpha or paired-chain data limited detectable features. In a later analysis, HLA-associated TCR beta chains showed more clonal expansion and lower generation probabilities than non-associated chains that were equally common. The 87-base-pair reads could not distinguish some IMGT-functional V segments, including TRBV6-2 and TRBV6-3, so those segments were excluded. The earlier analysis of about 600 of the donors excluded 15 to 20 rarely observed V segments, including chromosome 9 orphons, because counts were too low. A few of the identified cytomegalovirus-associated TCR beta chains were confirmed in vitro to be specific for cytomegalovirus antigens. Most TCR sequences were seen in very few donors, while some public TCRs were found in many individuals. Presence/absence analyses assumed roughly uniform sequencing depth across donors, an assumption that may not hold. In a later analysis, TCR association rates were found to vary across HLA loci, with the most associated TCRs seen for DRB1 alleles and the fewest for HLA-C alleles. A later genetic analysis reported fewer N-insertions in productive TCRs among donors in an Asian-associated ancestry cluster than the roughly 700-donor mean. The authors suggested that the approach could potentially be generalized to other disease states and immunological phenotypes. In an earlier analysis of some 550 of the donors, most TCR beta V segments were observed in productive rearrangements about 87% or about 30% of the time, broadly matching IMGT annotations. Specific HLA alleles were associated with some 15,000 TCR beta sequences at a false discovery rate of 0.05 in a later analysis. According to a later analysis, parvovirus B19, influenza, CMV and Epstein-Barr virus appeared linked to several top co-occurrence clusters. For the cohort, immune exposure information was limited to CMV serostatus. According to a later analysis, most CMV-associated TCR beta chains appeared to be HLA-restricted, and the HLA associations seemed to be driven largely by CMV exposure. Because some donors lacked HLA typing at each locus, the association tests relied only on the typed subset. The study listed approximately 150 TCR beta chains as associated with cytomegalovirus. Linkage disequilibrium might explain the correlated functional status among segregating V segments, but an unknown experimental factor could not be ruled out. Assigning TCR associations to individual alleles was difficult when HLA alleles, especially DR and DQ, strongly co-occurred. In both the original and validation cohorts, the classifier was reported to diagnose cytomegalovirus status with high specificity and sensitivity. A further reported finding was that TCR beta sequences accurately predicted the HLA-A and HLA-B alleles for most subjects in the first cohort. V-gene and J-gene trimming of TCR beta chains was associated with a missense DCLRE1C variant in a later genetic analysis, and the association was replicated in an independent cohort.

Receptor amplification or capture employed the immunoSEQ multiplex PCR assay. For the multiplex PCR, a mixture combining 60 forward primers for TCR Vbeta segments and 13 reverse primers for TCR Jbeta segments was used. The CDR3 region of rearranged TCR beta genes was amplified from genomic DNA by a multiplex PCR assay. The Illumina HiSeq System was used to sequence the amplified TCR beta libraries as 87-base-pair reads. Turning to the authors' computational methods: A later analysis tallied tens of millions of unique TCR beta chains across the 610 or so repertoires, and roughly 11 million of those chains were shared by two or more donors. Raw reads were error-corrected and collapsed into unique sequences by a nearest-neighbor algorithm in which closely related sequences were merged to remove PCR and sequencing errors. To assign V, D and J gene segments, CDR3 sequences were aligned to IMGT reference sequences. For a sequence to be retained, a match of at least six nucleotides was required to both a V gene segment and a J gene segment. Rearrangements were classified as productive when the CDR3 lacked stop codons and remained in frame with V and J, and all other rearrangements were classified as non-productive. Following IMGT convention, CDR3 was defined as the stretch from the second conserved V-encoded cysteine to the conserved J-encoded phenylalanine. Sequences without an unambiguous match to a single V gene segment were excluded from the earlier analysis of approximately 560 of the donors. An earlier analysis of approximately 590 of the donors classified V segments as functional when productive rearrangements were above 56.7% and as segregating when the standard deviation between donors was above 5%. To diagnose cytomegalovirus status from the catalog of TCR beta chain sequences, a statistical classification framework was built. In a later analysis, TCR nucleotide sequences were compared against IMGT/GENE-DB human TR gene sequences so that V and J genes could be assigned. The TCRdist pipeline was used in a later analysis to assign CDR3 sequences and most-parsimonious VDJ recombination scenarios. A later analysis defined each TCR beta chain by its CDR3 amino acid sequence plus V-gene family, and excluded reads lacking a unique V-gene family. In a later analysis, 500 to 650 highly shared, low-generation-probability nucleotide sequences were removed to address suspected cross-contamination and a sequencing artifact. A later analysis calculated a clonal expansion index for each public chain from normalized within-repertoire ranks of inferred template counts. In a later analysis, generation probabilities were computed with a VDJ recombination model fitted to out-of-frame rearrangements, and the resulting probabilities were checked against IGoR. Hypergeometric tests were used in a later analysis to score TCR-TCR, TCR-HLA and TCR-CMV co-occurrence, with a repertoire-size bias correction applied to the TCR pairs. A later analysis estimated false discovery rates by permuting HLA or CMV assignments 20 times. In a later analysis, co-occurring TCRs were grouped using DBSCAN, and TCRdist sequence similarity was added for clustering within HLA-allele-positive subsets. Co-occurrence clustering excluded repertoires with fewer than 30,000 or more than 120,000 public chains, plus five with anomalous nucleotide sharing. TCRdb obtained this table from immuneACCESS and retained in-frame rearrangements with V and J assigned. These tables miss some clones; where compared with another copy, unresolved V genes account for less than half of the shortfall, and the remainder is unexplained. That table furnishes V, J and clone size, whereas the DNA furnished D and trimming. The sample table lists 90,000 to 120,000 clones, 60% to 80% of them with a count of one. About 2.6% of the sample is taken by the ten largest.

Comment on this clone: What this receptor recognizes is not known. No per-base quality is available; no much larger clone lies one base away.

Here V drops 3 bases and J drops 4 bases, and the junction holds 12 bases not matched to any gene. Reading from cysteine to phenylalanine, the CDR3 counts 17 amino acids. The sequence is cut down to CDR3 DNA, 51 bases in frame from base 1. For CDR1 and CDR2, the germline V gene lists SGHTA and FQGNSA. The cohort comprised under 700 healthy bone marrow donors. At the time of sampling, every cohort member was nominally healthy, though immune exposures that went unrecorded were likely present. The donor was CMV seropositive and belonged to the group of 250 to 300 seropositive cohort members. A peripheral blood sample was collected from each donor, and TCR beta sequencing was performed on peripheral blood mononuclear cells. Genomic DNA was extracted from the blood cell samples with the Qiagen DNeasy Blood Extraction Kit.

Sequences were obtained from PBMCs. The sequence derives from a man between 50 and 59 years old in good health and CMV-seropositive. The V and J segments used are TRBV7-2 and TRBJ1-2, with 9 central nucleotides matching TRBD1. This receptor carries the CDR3 CASSFTRGQGISYGYTF. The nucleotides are TGTGCCAGCAGCTTTACCCGGGGACAGGGAATATCCTATGGCTACACCTTC.